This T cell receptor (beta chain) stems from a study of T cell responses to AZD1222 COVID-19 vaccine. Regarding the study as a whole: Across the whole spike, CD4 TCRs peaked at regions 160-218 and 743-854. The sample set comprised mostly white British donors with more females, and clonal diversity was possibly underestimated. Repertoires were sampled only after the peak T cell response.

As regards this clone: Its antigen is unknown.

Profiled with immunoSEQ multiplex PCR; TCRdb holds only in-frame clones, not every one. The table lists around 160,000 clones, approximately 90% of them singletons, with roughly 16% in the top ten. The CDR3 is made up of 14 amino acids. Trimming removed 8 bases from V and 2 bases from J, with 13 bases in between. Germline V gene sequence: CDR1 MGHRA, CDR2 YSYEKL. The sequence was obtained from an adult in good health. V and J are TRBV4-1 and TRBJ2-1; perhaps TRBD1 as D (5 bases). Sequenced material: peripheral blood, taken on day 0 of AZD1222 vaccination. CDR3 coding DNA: TGCGCCAGCGCGCCGATGGGGCCCTACAATGAGCAGTTCTTC. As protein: CASAPMGPYNEQFF.